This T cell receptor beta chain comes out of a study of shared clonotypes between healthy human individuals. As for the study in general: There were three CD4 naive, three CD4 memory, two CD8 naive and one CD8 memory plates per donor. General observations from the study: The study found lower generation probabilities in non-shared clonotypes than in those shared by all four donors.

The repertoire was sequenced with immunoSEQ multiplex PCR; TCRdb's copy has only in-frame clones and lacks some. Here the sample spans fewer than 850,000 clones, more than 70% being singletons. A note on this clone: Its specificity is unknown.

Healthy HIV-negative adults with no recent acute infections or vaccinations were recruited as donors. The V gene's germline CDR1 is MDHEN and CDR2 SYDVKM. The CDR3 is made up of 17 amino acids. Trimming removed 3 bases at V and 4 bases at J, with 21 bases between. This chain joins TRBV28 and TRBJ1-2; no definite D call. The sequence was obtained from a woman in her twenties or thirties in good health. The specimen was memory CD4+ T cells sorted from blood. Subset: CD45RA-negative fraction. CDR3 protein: CASSLEERRPGAYGYTF. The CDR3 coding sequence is TGTGCCAGCAGTTTGGAGGAGAGGCGCCCCGGCGCCTATGGCTACACCTTC.